This is a list of T cell receptor beta chains from one sample in a study of T cells in localized non-small cell lung cancer. Sequenced by immunoSEQ multiplex PCR; TCRdb stores in-frame clones only, minus some. The table shows around 70,000 clones, with about nine tenths occurring only once. The sample was peripheral blood, taken before any cancer treatment. These receptors all come from a male donor aged 60 or over with stage III squamous cell lung carcinoma. Each CDR3 is given with its conserved first and last residue. The order of the fields is D gene, clone size, J gene, V gene, CDR3 DNA, CDR3 protein. D genes are given only for firm matches. Some rows have no size entry. The others give once, few or many, or a class for an expanded clone.

>NA|NA|TRBJ1-4|TRBV5-1
TGCGCCAGCAGCTCAGGGCCTATACGCGGTAATGAAAAACTGTTTTTT
CASSSGPIRGNEKLFF
>NA|NA|TRBJ2-2|TRBV4-2
TGTGCCAGCAGCCGGAACACCGGGGAGCTGTTTTTT
CASSRNTGELFF
>TRBD1|NA|TRBJ2-2|TRBV7-9
TGTGCCAGCAGCTTAGGGACAGGGATCGGGGAGCTGTTTTTT
CASSLGTGIGELFF
>TRBD1|NA|TRBJ1-3|TRBV11-2
TGTGCCAGCAGCTTAGATCGCGGGACAGGGACGCCAAACACCATATATTTT
CASSLDRGTGTPNTIYF
>NA|NA|TRBJ1-5|TRBV7-8
TGTGCCAGCAGCTTAGGGGTGCCCAATCAGCCCCAGCATTTT
CASSLGVPNQPQHF
>TRBD2|NA|TRBJ2-1|TRBV5-1
TGCGCCAGCAGGTCCGGGACTAGCGGGGGCTATGAGCAGTTCTTC
CASRSGTSGGYEQFF
>TRBD2|NA|TRBJ2-1|TRBV27
TGTGCCAGCACCTCGGGACTAGACAGTGAGCAGTTCTTC
CASTSGLDSEQFF
>NA|once|TRBJ1-1|TRBV11-2
TGTGCCAGCACCGTATGGGGGAACACTGAAGCTTTCTTT
CASTVWGNTEAFF
>NA|NA|TRBJ1-1|TRBV5-1
TGCGCCAGCAGCTTGAGGGGAGAAGGCTCTGAAGCTTTCTTT
CASSLRGEGSEAFF
>NA|once|TRBJ2-3|TRBV30
TGTGCCTGGAGTGTGGGGGCAACAGATACGCAGTATTTT
CAWSVGATDTQYF
>TRBD2|NA|TRBJ2-3|TRBV28
TGTGCCAGCCGTTCTAGCGGGGGTAGAGATACGCAGTATTTT
CASRSSGGRDTQYF
>TRBD1|few|TRBJ1-6|TRBV4-1
TGCGCCAGCAGCCAATGGACAGGGAGTGGGGTCAAGAATTCACCCCTCCACTTT
CASSQWTGSGVKNSPLHF
>NA|NA|TRBJ1-5|TRBV19
TGTGCCAGTAGTAGAGGTCGGGGGACGGGCAATCAGCCCCAGCATTTT
CASSRGRGTGNQPQHF
>TRBD1|NA|TRBJ1-1|TRBV6-6
TGTGCCAGCAGTTCGACAGGGTACACTGAAGCTTTCTTT
CASSSTGYTEAFF
>NA|NA|TRBJ1-6|TRBV28
TGTGCCATTCGGTCCAGGGATGGGAGTAATTCACCCCTCCACTTT
CAIRSRDGSNSPLHF
>NA|NA|TRBJ2-7|TRBV10-3
TGTGCCATCAGTTCGGAGGGGGGGTTCTTCTACGAGCAGTACTTC
CAISSEGGFFYEQYF
>NA|NA|TRBJ2-5|TRBV6-5
TGTGCCAGCAGTTACTCGGGACTGCGGACAGAGACCCAGTACTTC
CASSYSGLRTETQYF
>NA|NA|TRBJ2-3|TRBV30
TGTGCCTGGAGTGAAGGCCGATCAGATACGCAGTATTTT
CAWSEGRSDTQYF
>TRBD2|NA|TRBJ2-3|TRBV19
TGTGCCAGTAGTACTCCGCCGCTAGCGGGGGGGTTTTTAGGTAGGAGCACAGATACGCAGTATTTT
CASSTPPLAGGFLGRSTDTQYF
>TRBD2|NA|TRBJ2-1|TRBV5-1
TGCGCCAGCAGTCTTTCCGGGACTAGTCTCAGGGAGCAGTTCTTC
CASSLSGTSLREQFF
>NA|NA|TRBJ1-2|TRBV4-1
TGCGCCAGCAGCCAAGAAGGCGAACACTCGAACTATGGCTACACCTTC
CASSQEGEHSNYGYTF
>TRBD1|NA|TRBJ1-6|TRBV2
TGTGCCAGCAGTTTGAACAGGGGTTCCTATAATTCACCCCTCCACTTT
CASSLNRGSYNSPLHF
>NA|once|TRBJ2-3|TRBV21-1
TGTGCCAGCAGCAAACGCGAGAACAACCGGGACAGTAGCACAGATACGCAGTATTTT
CASSKRENNRDSSTDTQYF
>NA|NA|TRBJ2-1|TRBV7-6
TGTGCCAGCAGCTTAAATGCCTACAATGAGCAGTTCTTC
CASSLNAYNEQFF
>NA|NA|TRBJ2-3|TRBV7-9
TGTGCCAGCAGCTTAGTTGATAGGAACGGGGTCACAGATACGCAGTATTTT
CASSLVDRNGVTDTQYF
>NA|NA|TRBJ1-1|TRBV5-1
TGCGCCAGCAGCTTGGTTGGTCAGGGTAACACTGAAGCTTTCTTT
CASSLVGQGNTEAFF
>NA|NA|TRBJ1-1|TRBV6-5
TGTGCCAGCAGTTACAGGGGTGACACTGAAGCTTTCTTT
CASSYRGDTEAFF
>NA|NA|TRBJ2-5|TRBV14
TGTGCCAGCAGCCACCGATTGGCGGGAAAAGAGACCCAGTACTTC
CASSHRLAGKETQYF
>TRBD1|NA|TRBJ1-2|TRBV9
TGTGCCAGCAGCCCAACCGGGACAGCCTCTAACTATGGCTACACCTTC
CASSPTGTASNYGYTF
>TRBD1|few|TRBJ2-7|TRBV6-5
TGTGCCAGCGGCGGACAGGGAAGAGCAGAGCAGTACTTC
CASGGQGRAEQYF
>NA|NA|TRBJ2-3|TRBV6-5
TGTGCCAGCAGTGAAGATCTGCCAGATACGCAGTATTTT
CASSEDLPDTQYF
>TRBD1|NA|TRBJ2-5|TRBV7-2
TGTGCCAGCAACGAGCCGGGACAGGGGAAAGAGACCCAGTACTTC
CASNEPGQGKETQYF
>TRBD2|once|TRBJ2-7|TRBV29-1
TGCAGCGTAGTTCCGGGACTAGTAGTGGGTGAGCAGTACTTC
CSVVPGLVVGEQYF
>TRBD2|NA|TRBJ2-7|TRBV5-1
TGCGCCAGCAGCTTGACTAGCGGGAGCTCCTACGAGCAGTACTTC
CASSLTSGSSYEQYF
>NA|few|TRBJ1-5|TRBV16
TGTGCCAGCAGCCAATTGACCGGAGATCAGCCCCAGCATTTT
CASSQLTGDQPQHF
>NA|NA|TRBJ2-1|TRBV2
TGTGCCAGCAGGACGGGGGTGACCTACAATGAGCAGTTCTTC
CASRTGVTYNEQFF
>TRBD1|NA|TRBJ1-6|TRBV7-9
TGTGCCAGCAGCTTAGTGGGACAGGGGATATCCCTCCACTTT
CASSLVGQGISLHF
>NA|NA|TRBJ1-6|TRBV19
TGTGCCAGTAGGGGGGTGAATAATTCACCCCTCCACTTT
CASRGVNNSPLHF
>NA|NA|TRBJ1-5|TRBV5-6
TGTGCCGGCAGCTTTAGCGGGTACGATCAGCCCCAGCATTTT
CAGSFSGYDQPQHF
>TRBD1|few|TRBJ2-1|TRBV11-2
TGTGCCAGCAGTGTTAGGGGGGGACAGGGTGGATCCTACAATGAGCAGTTCTTC
CASSVRGGQGGSYNEQFF
>NA|NA|TRBJ1-5|TRBV5-5
TGTGCCAGCAGCGACTTTACAGGAACAAATAGCAATCAGCCCCAGCATTTT
CASSDFTGTNSNQPQHF
>NA|NA|TRBJ2-5|TRBV5-1
TGCGCCAGCAGCTTGGAACCCAGCAGTATTCGCCAAGAGACCCAGTACTTC
CASSLEPSSIRQETQYF
>NA|NA|TRBJ2-2|TRBV19
TGTGCCAGTAGTATAACCAGGGCGAACACCGGGGAGCTGTTTTTT
CASSITRANTGELFF
>NA|NA|TRBJ1-1|TRBV6-5
TGTGCCAGCACGGGGGATAAGAACACTGAAGCTTTCTTT
CASTGDKNTEAFF
>NA|NA|TRBJ1-5|TRBV10-2
TGCGCCAGCAGCCATAATAATCAGCCCCAGCATTTT
CASSHNNQPQHF
>NA|NA|TRBJ1-2|TRBV29-1
TGCAGCGTTGAAGTACAGGGAACAGTTGGCTACACCTTC
CSVEVQGTVGYTF
>NA|NA|TRBJ1-4|TRBV7-9
TGTGCCAGCAGCTTAGGACAGGATAATGAAAAACTGTTTTTT
CASSLGQDNEKLFF
>NA|NA|TRBJ1-1|TRBV7-9
TGTGCCAGCAGCTCCTCAGGGGTTAACACTGAAGCTTTCTTT
CASSSSGVNTEAFF
>NA|NA|TRBJ1-2|TRBV19
TGTGCCAGTAGTATGGATGGGACTTATGGCTACACCTTC
CASSMDGTYGYTF
>NA|NA|TRBJ1-1|TRBV5-1
TGCGCCAGCAGCTCCGACAGTAACACTGAAGCTTTCTTT
CASSSDSNTEAFF
>NA|NA|TRBJ1-2|TRBV25-1
TGTGCCAGCAGTGAGGGGGGTGGCTACACCTTC
CASSEGGGYTF
>NA|NA|TRBJ1-5|TRBV6-1
TGTGCCAGCAGTGCGGGCAGGGGCCAGCCCCAGCATTTT
CASSAGRGQPQHF
>NA|few|TRBJ1-2|TRBV5-6
TGTGCCAGCAGCTTAGGGCACTATGGCTACACCTTC
CASSLGHYGYTF
>NA|NA|TRBJ1-2|TRBV5-1
TGCGCCAGCAGCTTGGAACTAACCTATGGCTACACCTTC
CASSLELTYGYTF
>NA|NA|TRBJ1-2|TRBV5-1
TGCGCCAGCAGGACTCCGGGAGACTATGGCTACACCTTC
CASRTPGDYGYTF
>TRBD1|NA|TRBJ2-5|TRBV7-6
TGTGCCAGCAGCCCTCCGACAGGGAAGGGGGAGACCCAGTACTTC
CASSPPTGKGETQYF
>TRBD1|NA|TRBJ1-6|TRBV25-1
TGTGCCAGCAAGGGACAGCCGTCTTTTAATTCACCCCTCCACTTT
CASKGQPSFNSPLHF